The T cell receptor (beta chain) under discussion was sequenced for a study of cytomegalovirus exposure and HLA in healthy donors. Germline V CDR1 and CDR2: MNHNS, SASEGT. This CDR3 comprises 14 residues. V was pared by 2 bases and J by 4 bases, with 3 bases of the junction left unmatched. Primers: 60 Vbeta forward and 13 Jbeta reverse. TCRdb's copy holds only in-frame clones and misses some; the assay was immunoSEQ multiplex PCR. The sample has around 140,000 clones, 78% seen once. With regard to this clone: Other nucleotide sequences from this sample produce the same CDR3.

The rearrangement uses TRBV6-1 and TRBJ2-3, with 7 bases lining up with TRBD1. The receptor comes from a young woman in good health and CMV-seropositive. Sequenced sample: PBMCs. The CDR3 here is CASSERGGADTQYF. CDR3 nucleotide sequence: TGTGCCAGCAGTGAAAGAGGGGGCGCAGATACGCAGTATTTT.